What follows are 25 T cell receptor beta chains derived from one specimen sequenced in a study of OX40 agonist ivuxolimab in advanced cancers. Produced via immunoSEQ multiplex PCR; TCRdb's table is partial and in-frame only. The sample lists about 91,000 clones; 75% to 90% were seen once. The sequences come from CD4+ or CD8+ T cells sorted from blood, collected in a trial of the OX40 agonist ivuxolimab. The receptor set was obtained from an adult with an advanced solid tumor such as melanoma, head and neck, liver or kidney cancer.

The chain is built from TRBV12-5 and TRBJ2-1; TRBD2 matches at 8 bases. Looked up from germline, CDR1 is LGHNT and CDR2 is FRNRAP. The CDR3 has 18 amino acids. Germline trimming cut 5 bases from V and 1 base from J; bases unmatched to any gene: 13. The CDR3 coding sequence is TGTGCTAGTGGTGCCCCCGGGAGGGGCGGGAGTTCCTACAATGAGCAGTTCTTC. Translation gives CASGAPGRGGSSYNEQFF.

The genes are TRBV5-1 and TRBJ2-6; D gene unclear. Looked up from germline, CDR1 is SGHRS and CDR2 is YFSETQ. The CDR3 is 15 residues long. Deletions cut 4 bases from V and 0 bases from J, with 8 bases between. The CDR3 coding sequence is TGCGCCAGCAGCCAGGAACCCTCTGGGGCCAACGTCCTGACTTTC. Its translation is CASSQEPSGANVLTF. The entire variable domain, with the rest obtained from reference TRBV5-1 and TRBJ2-6, is as follows: KAGVTQTPRYLIKTRGQQVTLSCSPISGHRSVSWYQQTPGQGLQFLFEYFSETQRNKGNFPGRFSGRQFSNSRSEMNVSTLELGDSALYLCASSQEPSGANVLTFGAGSRLTVL.

This sequence joins TRBV7-6 and TRBJ2-3, with D unclear. Germline lookup yields CDR1 SGHVS and CDR2 FNYEAQ. Between the trimmed V and J ends, which lost 1 base and 0 bases, there was a span of 5 bases. CDR3 length equals 14 residues. Here the CDR3 DNA reads TGTGCCAGCAGCTTAGACCCAAGCACAGATACGCAGTATTTT. It yields the protein CASSLDPSTDTQYF.

This chain uses TRBV28 with TRBJ2-6; TRBD1 aligns across 9 bases. After removal of 6 bases from V and 0 bases from J, the junction contained 9 bases not matched to a gene. CDR1 is MDHEN and CDR2 is SYDVKM in the germline V gene. The CDR3 totals 18 residues. The CDR3 nucleotides are TGTGCCAGCAGACACTCGGGACAGGGCTACTCTGGGGCCAACGTCCTGACTTTC. Translated: CASRHSGQGYSGANVLTF.

This clone occurred once. The chain employs TRBV6-1 and TRBJ1-4, with 9 positions matching TRBD1. The CDR3 is 14 residues long. The germline gives CDR1 MNHNS, CDR2 SASEGT. V lost 9 bases, J lost 8 bases, and 10 bases stayed unmatched. The CDR3, as DNA: TGTGCCAGTCGGCGGGGACAGGGCGGGGAAAAACTGTTTTTT. Its translation: CASRRGQGGEKLFF.

The chain recombines TRBV5-1 with TRBJ2-1; D is ambiguous. V was trimmed by 1 base and J by 2 bases, leaving 7 bases between them. Germline assignment: CDR1 SGHRS and CDR2 YFSETQ. The CDR3 has 14 residues. The CDR3 DNA reads TGCGCCAGCAGCTTGTCAGTCACCTACAATGAGCAGTTCTTC. Translating gives CASSLSVTYNEQFF.

This sequence joins TRBV2 and TRBJ2-4, with 7 bases that match TRBD2. The length of the CDR3 is 15 residues. Germline loops: CDR1 SNHLY, CDR2 FYNNEI. V shed 5 bases, J shed 4 bases, and the junction held 8 bases outside the gene matches. The CDR3 sequence: CASSYGGGGKNIQYF. For the CDR3, the DNA is TGTGCCAGCAGTTATGGGGGGGGAGGGAAAAACATTCAGTACTTC.

The chain joins TRBV7-2 to TRBJ1-3, with 9 bases that match TRBD1. The CDR3 consists of 15 residues. V was clipped by 1 base and J by 12 bases; unmatched bases: 10. Germline assignment: CDR1 SGHTA and CDR2 FQGNSA. The chain's CDR3 is CASSLGGLGTGIIYF. The CDR3 DNA reads as TGTGCCAGCAGCTTAGGGGGGCTTGGGACAGGGATCATATATTTT.

The chain uses TRBV6-5 and TRBJ2-2; possibly TRBD1 for D (6 bases). With 7 bases removed from V and 2 bases from J, the gap between germline ends came to 14 bases. Germline V lookup: CDR1 MNHEY, CDR2 SVGAGI. The CDR3 covers 15 residues. The chain's CDR3 is CASKSQQGNTGELFF. The CDR3 bases are TGTGCCAGCAAGAGCCAACAGGGTAACACCGGGGAGCTGTTTTTT.

The gene calls are TRBV11-2 and TRBJ2-5; tentative D call: TRBD2 (6 bases). Germline CDR1 SGHAT, CDR2 FQNNGV. The CDR3 has 13 residues. Trimming took 5 bases from V and 5 from J, leaving 12 bases between them. The CDR3 DNA sequence: TGTGCCAGCAGCCCCCCCGGGAGTGAGACCCAGTACTTC. This gives the protein CASSPPGSETQYF.

V and J are TRBV6-5 and TRBJ2-5; D might be TRBD2 (5 bases). The V end lost 6 bases, the J end lost 5 bases, and 19 bases lay between the germline ends. The CDR3 is made up of 15 amino acids. Germline V lookup: CDR1 MNHEY, CDR2 SVGAGI. The CDR3 DNA sequence: TGTGCCAGCAGCCCTAGGTGGAGGCCGAGGGAGACCCAGTACTTC. It yields the protein CASSPRWRPRETQYF.

This clone was observed a few times. CDR3 amino acids: CASSQVHRPRRGYTDTQYF. CDR3 nucleotides: TGCGCCAGCAGCCAAGTACATCGGCCCCGGCGGGGATACACAGATACGCAGTATTTT. This chain links TRBV4-1 with TRBJ2-3; D is perhaps TRBD2 (6 bases). Germline CDR1 and CDR2: MGHRA and YSYEKL. The CDR3 runs to 19 residues. V dropped 1 base and J dropped 2 bases, with 22 bases sitting between them.

The chain has TRBV2 and TRBJ1-3, with 9 bases fitting TRBD1. The CDR3 is 15 residues long. Germline assignment: CDR1 SNHLY and CDR2 FYNNEI. V shed 6 bases and J 8 bases; nucleotides not matched to a gene: 11. CDR3 loop: CASSGLTGGGYTIYF. CDR3 coding DNA: TGTGCCAGCAGCGGGTTAACAGGGGGCGGCTACACCATATATTTT.

This chain joins TRBV5-6 and TRBJ2-7, with 10 positions matching TRBD2. Germline V gene data show CDR1 as SGHDT and CDR2 as YYEEEE. The CDR3 loop spans 14 amino acids. Losses at the gene ends were 3 bases for V and 3 bases for J; bases not matched to a gene: 3. The CDR3: CASSWTSGNYEQYV. CDR3 DNA sequence: TGTGCCAGCAGCTGGACTAGCGGAAACTACGAGCAGTACGTC.

The chain recombines TRBV5-1 with TRBJ1-4; 9 bases line up with TRBD1. The germline V gene encodes CDR1 SGHRS and CDR2 YFSETQ. J was trimmed by 7 bases and V by 4 bases; bases with no gene match: 5. The CDR3 loop spans 14 amino acids. The CDR3 reads CASSDTGGSEKLFF. The CDR3 nucleotides read TGCGCCAGCAGCGATACAGGGGGCAGTGAAAAACTGTTTTTT.

This chain links TRBV28 with TRBJ2-7; maybe TRBD2 (5 bases). The CDR3 is made up of 14 amino acids. V was clipped by 2 bases and J by 0 bases, with 8 bases between them. Germline CDR1 is MDHEN and CDR2 is SYDVKM. The CDR3: CASSLGGSSYEQYF. The CDR3 DNA is TGTGCCAGCAGTTTAGGAGGTAGCTCCTACGAGCAGTACTTC.

V is TRBV5-4 and J is TRBJ1-4; 9 nucleotides agree with TRBD1. CDR3 size: 15 residues. Germline lookup yields CDR1 SGHNT and CDR2 YYREEE (reference sequence). V lost 3 bases, J lost 8 bases, and 8 bases stayed unmatched. CDR3 bases: TGTGCCAGCAGCTCCCCGGGACAGGGCAGAGAAAAACTGTTTTTT. Its protein product is CASSSPGQGREKLFF.

The chain combines TRBV10-1 with TRBJ1-1; 9 nucleotides match TRBD1. Trimming took 11 bases from V and 0 from J; bases not matched to a gene: 4. CDR1 is WNHNN and CDR2 is SYGVQD in the germline V gene (reference sequence). This CDR3 is built from 13 residues. The CDR3 nucleotides are TGCGCCGGGGACAGGGCCTTGAACACTGAAGCTTTCTTT. It encodes CAGDRALNTEAFF.

The chain has TRBV5-6 and TRBJ2-7; D is perhaps TRBD1 (7 bases). The ends were cut back, 0 bases at V and 0 bases at J, with 13 bases in the middle. The CDR3 runs to 16 residues. Germline V gives CDR1 SGHDT, CDR2 YYEEEE. The CDR3 spells CASSLVAGGFSYEQYF. The CDR3 DNA sequence: TGTGCCAGCAGCTTGGTTGCAGGGGGGTTCTCCTACGAGCAGTACTTC.

The genes are TRBV7-3 and TRBJ1-5; TRBD1 might be the D (5 bases). Per the germline V gene, CDR1 is SGHTA and CDR2 is FQGTGA. V lost 2 bases to trimming and J lost 9 bases, with 11 bases between them. This CDR3 has 13 amino acids. In DNA form, the CDR3 reads TGTGCCAGCAGCTTAGACAGACGTTGGCCCCAGCATTTT. Amino acids: CASSLDRRWPQHF.

Here the CDR3 reads CASSSQGALAYEQYF. CDR3 sequence (DNA): TGTGCCAGCAGCTCGCAGGGGGCGCTTGCCTACGAGCAGTACTTC. The genes are TRBV28 and TRBJ2-7, with TRBD1 identical over 8 bases. CDR1 is MDHEN, CDR2 SYDVKM, per germline. V gave up 6 bases and J gave up 2 bases; unmatched junction bases: 9. The CDR3 has 15 residues. Full variable domain (outside the CDR3, taken from reference TRBV28 and TRBJ2-7): DVKVTQSSRYLVKRTGEKVFLECVQDMDHENMFWYRQDPGLGLRLIYFSYDVKMKEKGDIPEGYSVSREKKERFSLILESASTNQTSMYLCASSSQGALAYEQYFGPGTRLTVT.

This rearrangement joins TRBV6-5 to TRBJ1-1; perhaps TRBD1 as D (6 bases). Trimming took 7 bases from V and 5 from J, leaving 17 bases between them. CDR3 length: 14 amino acids. Looked up from germline, CDR1 is MNHEY and CDR2 is SVGAGI. CDR3 bases: TGTGCCAGCAACCGCAGGGGAAGGGGGACTGAAGCTTTCTTT. Its translation is CASNRRGRGTEAFF.

This clone is a singleton in its sample. The rearrangement uses TRBV2 and TRBJ2-1; TRBD1 matches at 9 bases. The CDR3 loop spans 13 amino acids. Trimming took 10 bases from V and 5 from J; bases not matched to a gene: 6. Germline V gene sequence: CDR1 SNHLY, CDR2 FYNNEI. The CDR3 DNA follows: TGTGCCAACCGACGGGACAGGGACAATGAGCAGTTCTTC. Translating it yields CANRRDRDNEQFF.

The chain has TRBV11-1 and TRBJ2-1; 7 bases map to TRBD1. CDR1 and CDR2 from the germline V gene are SGHAT and FQDESV (reference sequence). V dropped 6 bases and J dropped 13; count of bases not matched to a gene: 9. CDR3 size: 12 residues. This CDR3 is CASSLGTVRQFF. CDR3 sequence (DNA): TGTGCCAGCAGTCTCGGGACAGTACGACAGTTCTTC.

The chain recombines TRBV4-1 with TRBJ2-5; 11 bases agree with TRBD2. The length of the CDR3 is 19 residues. The J segment lost 3 bases and the V segment lost 0 bases, leaving 12 bases of the junction unmatched. CDR1 is MGHRA, CDR2 YSYEKL, per germline. CDR3 residues: CASSQDPIRLAGKEETQYF. The CDR3 coding sequence is TGCGCCAGCAGCCAAGATCCCATTCGACTAGCGGGAAAGGAAGAGACCCAGTACTTC.